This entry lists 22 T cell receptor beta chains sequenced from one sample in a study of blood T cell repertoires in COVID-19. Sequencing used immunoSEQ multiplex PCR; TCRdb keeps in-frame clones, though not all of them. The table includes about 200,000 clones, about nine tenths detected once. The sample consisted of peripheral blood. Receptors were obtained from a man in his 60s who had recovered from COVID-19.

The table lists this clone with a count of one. Written as DNA, the CDR3 is TGTGCCAGCAGCCCCCGGGACAAGAACTACAATGAGCAGTTCTTC. This codes for CASSPRDKNYNEQFF. The chain joins TRBV7-2 to TRBJ2-1; TRBD1 might be the D (6 bases). The germline V gene encodes CDR1 SGHTA and CDR2 FQGNSA. The CDR3 is 15 amino acids. V lost 5 bases and J 3 bases, leaving 14 bases between the germline ends.

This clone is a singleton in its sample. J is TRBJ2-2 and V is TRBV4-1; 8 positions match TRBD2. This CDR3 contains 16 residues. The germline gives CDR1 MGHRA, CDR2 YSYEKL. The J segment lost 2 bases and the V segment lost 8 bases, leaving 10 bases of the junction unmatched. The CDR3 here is CASGSRGGYNTGELFF. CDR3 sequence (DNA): TGCGCCAGCGGGTCTCGCGGGGGGTATAACACCGGGGAGCTGTTTTTT.

DNA of the CDR3: TGTGCCAGCAGCTACCAGGGACAGCCTAGGGAGACCCAGTACTTC. It encodes CASSYQGQPRETQYF. The genes are TRBV7-2 and TRBJ2-5; TRBD1 aligns across 7 bases. CDR3 length equals 15 residues. J gave up 5 bases and V 4 bases, and 10 bases lay outside the gene matches. From germline, CDR1 is SGHTA and CDR2 FQGNSA.

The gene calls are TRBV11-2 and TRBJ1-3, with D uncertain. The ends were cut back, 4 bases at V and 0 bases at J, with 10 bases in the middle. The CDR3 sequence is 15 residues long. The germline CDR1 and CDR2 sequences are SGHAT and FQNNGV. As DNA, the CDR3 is TGTGCCAGCAGCTCCCTGCTGAGCTCTGGAAACACCATATATTTT. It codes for CASSSLLSSGNTIYF.

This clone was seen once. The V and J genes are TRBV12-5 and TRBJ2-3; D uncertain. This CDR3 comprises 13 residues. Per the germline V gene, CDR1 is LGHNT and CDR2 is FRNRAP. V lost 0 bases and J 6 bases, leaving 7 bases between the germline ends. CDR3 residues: CASGLVTTDTQYF. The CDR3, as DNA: TGTGCTAGTGGTTTGGTAACTACTGATACGCAGTATTTT.

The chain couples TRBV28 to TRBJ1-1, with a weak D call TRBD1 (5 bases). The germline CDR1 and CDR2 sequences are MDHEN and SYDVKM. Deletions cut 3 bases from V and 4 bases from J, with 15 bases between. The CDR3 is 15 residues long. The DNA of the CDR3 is TGTGCCAGCAGTTTTTCTGGGGCTACAGGCACTGAAGCTTTCTTT. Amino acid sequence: CASSFSGATGTEAFF.

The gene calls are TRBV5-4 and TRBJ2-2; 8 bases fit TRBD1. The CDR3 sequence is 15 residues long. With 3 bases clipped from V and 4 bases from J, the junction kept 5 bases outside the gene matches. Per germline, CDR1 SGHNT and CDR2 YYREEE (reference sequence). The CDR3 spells CASSSDRERTGELFF. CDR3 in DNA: TGTGCCAGCAGCTCGGACAGGGAGCGCACCGGGGAGCTGTTTTTT.

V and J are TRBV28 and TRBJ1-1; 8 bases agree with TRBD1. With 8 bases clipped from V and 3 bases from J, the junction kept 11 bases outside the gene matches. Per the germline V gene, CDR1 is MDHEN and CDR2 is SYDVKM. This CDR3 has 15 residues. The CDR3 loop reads CASGIRGRRDTEAFF. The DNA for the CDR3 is TGTGCCAGCGGAATCAGGGGGCGCCGGGACACTGAAGCTTTCTTT.

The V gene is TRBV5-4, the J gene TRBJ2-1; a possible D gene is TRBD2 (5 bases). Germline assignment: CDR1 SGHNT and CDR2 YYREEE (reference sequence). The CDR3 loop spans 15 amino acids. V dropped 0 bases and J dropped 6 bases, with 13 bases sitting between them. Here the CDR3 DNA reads TGTGCCAGCAGCTTGGTCCCACTAGTCCTCAATGAGCAGTTCTTC. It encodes CASSLVPLVLNEQFF. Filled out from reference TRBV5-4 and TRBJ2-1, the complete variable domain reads ETGVTQSPTHLIKTRGQQVTLRCSSQSGHNTVSWYQQALGQGPQFIFQYYREEENGRGNFPPRFSGLQFPNYSSELNVNALELDDSALYLCASSLVPLVLNEQFFGPGTRLTVL.

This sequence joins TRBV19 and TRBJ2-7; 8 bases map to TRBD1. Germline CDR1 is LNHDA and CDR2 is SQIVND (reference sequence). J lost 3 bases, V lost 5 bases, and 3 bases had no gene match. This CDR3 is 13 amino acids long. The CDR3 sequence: CASSRTGSYEQYF. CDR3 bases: TGTGCCAGTAGTCGGACAGGGAGCTACGAGCAGTACTTC.

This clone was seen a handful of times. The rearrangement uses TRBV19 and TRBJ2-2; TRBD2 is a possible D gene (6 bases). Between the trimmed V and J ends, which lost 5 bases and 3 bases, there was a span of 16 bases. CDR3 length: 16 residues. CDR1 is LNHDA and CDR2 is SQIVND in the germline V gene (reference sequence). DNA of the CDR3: TGTGCCAGTAGTCTATGGAATAGCGGATACACCGGGGAGCTGTTTTTT. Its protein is CASSLWNSGYTGELFF.

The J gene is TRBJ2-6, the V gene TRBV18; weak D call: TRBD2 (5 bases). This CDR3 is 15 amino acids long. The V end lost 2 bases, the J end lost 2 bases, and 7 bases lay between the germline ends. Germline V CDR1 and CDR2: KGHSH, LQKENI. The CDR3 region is CASSPIGAGANVLTF. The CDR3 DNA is TGTGCCAGCTCACCAATCGGGGCTGGGGCCAACGTCCTGACTTTC.

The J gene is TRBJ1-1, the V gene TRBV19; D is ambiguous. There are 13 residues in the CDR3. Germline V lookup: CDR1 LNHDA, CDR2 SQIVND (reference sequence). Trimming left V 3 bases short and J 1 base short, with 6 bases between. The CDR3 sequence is CASSMTPNTEAFF. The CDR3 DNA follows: TGTGCCAGTAGTATGACACCGAACACTGAAGCTTTCTTT.

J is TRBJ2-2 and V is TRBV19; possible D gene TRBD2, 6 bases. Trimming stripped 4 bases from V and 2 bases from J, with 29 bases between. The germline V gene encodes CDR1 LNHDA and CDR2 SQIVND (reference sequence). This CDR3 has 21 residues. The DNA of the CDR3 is TGTGCCAGTAGTAGCCACTCCTTATCACTAGCTGGCGGGGCCAACACCGGGGAGCTGTTTTTT. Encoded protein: CASSSHSLSLAGGANTGELFF.

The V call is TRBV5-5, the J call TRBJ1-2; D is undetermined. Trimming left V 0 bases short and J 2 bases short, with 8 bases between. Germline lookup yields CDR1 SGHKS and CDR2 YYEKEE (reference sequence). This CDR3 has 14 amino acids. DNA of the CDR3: TGTGCCAGCAGCTTGGTCGGACTGAACTATGGCTACACCTTC. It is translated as CASSLVGLNYGYTF. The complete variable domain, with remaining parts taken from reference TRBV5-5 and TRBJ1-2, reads DAGVTQSPTHLIKTRGQQVTLRCSPISGHKSVSWYQQVLGQGPQFIFQYYEKEERGRGNFPDRFSARQFPNYSSELNVNALLLGDSALYLCASSLVGLNYGYTFGSGTRLTVV.

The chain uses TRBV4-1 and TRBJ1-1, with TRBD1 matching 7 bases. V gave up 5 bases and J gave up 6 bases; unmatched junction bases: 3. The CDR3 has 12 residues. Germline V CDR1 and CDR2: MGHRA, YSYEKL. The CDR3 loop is CASSARGAEAFF. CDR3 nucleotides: TGCGCCAGCAGCGCCAGGGGGGCTGAAGCTTTCTTT.

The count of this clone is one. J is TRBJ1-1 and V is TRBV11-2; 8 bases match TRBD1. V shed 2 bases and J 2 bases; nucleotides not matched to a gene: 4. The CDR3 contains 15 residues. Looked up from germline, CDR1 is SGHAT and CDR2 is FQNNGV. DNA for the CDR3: TGTGCCAGCAGCTTAAGGACAGGGTATAACACTGAAGCTTTCTTT. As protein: CASSLRTGYNTEAFF.

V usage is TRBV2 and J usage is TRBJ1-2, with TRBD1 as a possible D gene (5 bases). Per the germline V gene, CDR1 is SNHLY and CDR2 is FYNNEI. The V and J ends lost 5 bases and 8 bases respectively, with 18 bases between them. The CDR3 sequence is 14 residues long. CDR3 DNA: TGTGCCAGCAGTACCGGACAAATCCCGACAGGCTACACCTTC. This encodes CASSTGQIPTGYTF.

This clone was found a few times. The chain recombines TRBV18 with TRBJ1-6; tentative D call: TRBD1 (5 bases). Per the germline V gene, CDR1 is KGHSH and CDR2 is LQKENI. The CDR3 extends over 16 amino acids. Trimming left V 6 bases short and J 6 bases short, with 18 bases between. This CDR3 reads CASSPTGGKGNSPLHF. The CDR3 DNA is TGTGCCAGCTCCCCGACCGGGGGGAAGGGTAATTCACCCCTCCACTTT.

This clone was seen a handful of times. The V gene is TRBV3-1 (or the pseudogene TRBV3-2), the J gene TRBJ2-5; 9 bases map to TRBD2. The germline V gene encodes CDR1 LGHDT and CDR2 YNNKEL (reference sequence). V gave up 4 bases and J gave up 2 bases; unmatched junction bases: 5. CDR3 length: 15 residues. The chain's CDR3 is CASSRLAGAQETQYF. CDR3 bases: TGTGCCAGCAGCCGTTTAGCGGGGGCACAAGAGACCCAGTACTTC.

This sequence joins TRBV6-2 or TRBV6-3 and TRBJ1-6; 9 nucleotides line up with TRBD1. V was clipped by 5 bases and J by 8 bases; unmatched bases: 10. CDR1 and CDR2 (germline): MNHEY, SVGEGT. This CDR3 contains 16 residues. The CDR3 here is CASSPHRGQFDSPLHF. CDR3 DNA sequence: TGTGCCAGCAGTCCCCACAGGGGGCAGTTCGATTCACCCCTCCACTTT.

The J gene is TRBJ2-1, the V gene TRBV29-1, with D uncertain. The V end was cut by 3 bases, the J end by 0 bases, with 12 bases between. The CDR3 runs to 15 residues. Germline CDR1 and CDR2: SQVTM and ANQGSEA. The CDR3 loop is CSVDRGRGSYNEQFF. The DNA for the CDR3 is TGCAGCGTTGATCGCGGAAGAGGCTCCTACAATGAGCAGTTCTTC.